The 30 T cell receptor beta chains in this list originate from one sample, sequenced in a study of neurological immune-mediated disorders. TCRdb re-analysed the 5' RACE reads in MiXCR, keeping a single row per CDR3 protein. The sample includes tens of thousands of distinct CDR3 sequences, around 3.4% seen only once; the top ten take 5.5% to 6.5%. Specimen: PBMCs. The receptors originated from a man in his forties or fifties with multiple sclerosis.

This clonotype was counted a few times. A much larger clone is a single base away; this may be a read error. This chain links TRBV7-9 with TRBJ1-4; possible D gene TRBD1, 5 bases. V was cut by 5 bases and J by 12 bases, with 13 bases left in between. Per germline, CDR1 SEHNR and CDR2 FQNEAQ (reference sequence). The CDR3 extends over 12 amino acids. The CDR3 DNA follows: TGTGCCAGCAGCATCCAGGGAGCGGAACTGTTTTTT. Translating it yields CASSIQGAELFF. Using reference TRBV7-9 and TRBJ1-4 for the parts outside the CDR3, the full variable domain is DTGVSQNPRHKITKRGQNVTFRCDPISEHNRLYWYRQTLGQGPEFLTYFQNEAQLEKSRLLSDRFSAERPKGSFSTLEIQRTEQGDSAMYLCASSIQGAELFFGSGTQLSVL.

This clonotype was found many times. CDR3: CAISPDQGQETQYF. CDR3 in DNA: TGTGCCATCAGTCCGGATCAGGGACAAGAGACCCAGTACTTC. This chain joins TRBV10-3 and TRBJ2-5; D perhaps matches TRBD1 (5 bases). CDR1 and CDR2 from the germline V gene are ENHRY and SYGVKD. Trimming pared 5 bases from V and 2 bases from J, leaving 12 bases between. CDR3 size: 14 residues.

Ten or more counts support this clonotype. The chain carries TRBV12-3 or TRBV12-4 and TRBJ1-1; D is ambiguous. This CDR3 has 15 amino acids. Between the trimmed V and J ends, which lost 3 bases and 0 bases, there was a span of 11 bases. The DNA of the CDR3 is TGTGCCAGCAGTTTCGGGGAGAGAATGAACACTGAAGCTTTCTTT. This sequence encodes CASSFGERMNTEAFF.

This clonotype has a count of ten or more. The chain recombines TRBV5-1 with TRBJ2-1; no clear D gene. The germline V gene has CDR1 SGHRS and CDR2 YFSETQ. The ends were cut back, 2 bases at V and 10 bases at J, with 7 bases in the middle. The CDR3 is made up of 11 amino acids. CDR3 nucleotides: TGCGCCAGCAGCTTAAACTGGGAGCAGTTCTTC. Translating gives CASSLNWEQFF.

In this sample, this clonotype turned up many times. This rearrangement joins TRBV20-1 to TRBJ2-3; 9 bases fit TRBD1. This CDR3 spans 16 amino acids. Germline CDR1 is DFQATT and CDR2 is SNEGSKA (reference sequence). J was trimmed by 0 bases and V by 4 bases; bases with no gene match: 8. The CDR3, as DNA: TGCAGTGCTACCTCCGGGACAGGGATAAGCACAGATACGCAGTATTTT. Translation: CSATSGTGISTDTQYF.

This clonotype was recorded many times. This chain joins TRBV12-3 or TRBV12-4 and TRBJ2-3; 8 bases are shared with TRBD1. J lost 13 bases, V lost 6 bases, and 9 bases had no gene match. This CDR3 region has 12 residues. The CDR3 DNA follows: TGTGCCAGCAGCCCAGGGGGCGTCTGGGAGTATTTT. Its protein is CASSPGGVWEYF.

This clonotype was picked up many times. In DNA form, the CDR3 reads TGTGCCAGCAGTTTACGGGGCTCCCCAAACACCGGGGAGCTGTTTTTT. Translation gives CASSLRGSPNTGELFF. The chain has TRBV28 and TRBJ2-2; D might be TRBD1 or TRBD2, each matching 5 bases. The CDR3 has 16 residues. Between the trimmed V and J ends, which lost 2 bases and 2 bases, there was a span of 12 bases. Germline lookup yields CDR1 MDHEN and CDR2 SYDVKM.

This clonotype occurred many times. At one boundary the junction diverges from the germline segment, which might be a read error. This chain uses TRBV20-1 with TRBJ1-6; tentatively, D is TRBD1 (6 bases). CDR3 length: 14 residues. Germline V gene sequence: CDR1 DFQATT, CDR2 SNEGSKA (reference sequence). CDR3 amino acids: CSARDGGGYSPLNF. The CDR3 region has the DNA TGCAGTGCTAGAGACGGGGGCGGGTATTCACCCCTCAACTTT.

This clonotype came up many times. The chain has TRBV12-3 or TRBV12-4 and TRBJ1-1; the D gene is possibly TRBD1 (5 bases). The CDR3 is made up of 14 amino acids. Trimming removed 4 bases from V and 1 base from J, with 10 bases in between. CDR3 region: CASSSRVGNTEAFF. Written as DNA, the CDR3 is TGTGCCAGCAGTTCCAGGGTCGGGAACACTGAAGCTTTCTTT.

This clonotype was detected ten times or more. The CDR3 here is CASSVGRDGNQETQYF. In DNA, the CDR3 is TGCGCCAGCAGCGTGGGCCGGGACGGAAACCAAGAGACCCAGTACTTC. The rearrangement uses TRBV5-1 and TRBJ2-5, with D perhaps given as TRBD1 or TRBD2 (5 bases each). There are 16 residues in the CDR3. The germline V and J ends were trimmed by 4 bases and 0 bases, with 16 bases remaining between them. Germline-derived CDR1 and CDR2 are SGHRS and YFSETQ.

At least ten counts were recorded for this clonotype. The V call is TRBV28, the J call TRBJ1-5; no firm D call. The CDR3 runs 12 residues. The V and J ends lost 6 bases and 1 base respectively, with 4 bases between them. Germline lookup yields CDR1 MDHEN and CDR2 SYDVKM. In DNA, the CDR3 is TGTGCCAGCAGGGGAAGCAATCAGCCCCAGCATTTT. Its protein is CASRGSNQPQHF.

The V and J genes are TRBV27 and TRBJ2-7; D call uncertain. Trimming stripped 2 bases from V and 0 bases from J, with 11 bases between. CDR1 is MNHEY, CDR2 SMNVEV, per germline (reference sequence). The length of the CDR3 is 15 residues. The CDR3 nucleotides read TGTGCCAGCAGTTTACAACGTAGGAGCTCCTACGAGCAGTACTTC. This codes for CASSLQRRSSYEQYF.

This clonotype was found many times. The chain recombines TRBV19 with TRBJ2-7, with TRBD1 as a possible D gene (5 bases). Germline lookup yields CDR1 LNHDA and CDR2 SQIVND (reference sequence). The V gene lost 6 bases and the J gene lost 6 bases, with 24 bases spanning the gap. This CDR3 is built from 16 residues. In DNA form, the CDR3 reads TGTGCCAGTAGGGCAGGGCCGTCGAGCGTTCCTGGCGAGCAGTACTTC. This translates into CASRAGPSSVPGEQYF.

On this clonotype: Possible read error: a much larger clone is one base away. The rearrangement joins TRBV20-1 to TRBJ2-1; no firm D call. Trimming shortened V by 3 bases and J by 2 bases, and 5 bases separated the two germline ends. Germline V gene lookup returns CDR1 DFQATT and CDR2 SNEGSKA (reference sequence). The CDR3 has 12 amino acids. The CDR3 is CSASKTYNEQFF. As DNA, the CDR3 is TGCAGTGCTAGTAAGACCTACAATGAGCAGTTCTTC.

The table lists this clonotype with many counts. V and J are TRBV7-8 and TRBJ1-5; D is possibly TRBD1 (6 bases). The length of the CDR3 is 15 residues. V lost 6 bases, J lost 5 bases, and 17 bases lay in between. CDR1 and CDR2 from the germline V gene are SGHVS and FQNEAQ. The CDR3 loop reads CASSFDRLGDQPQHF. The CDR3 DNA reads as TGTGCCAGCAGTTTCGACAGGCTCGGGGATCAGCCCCAGCATTTT.

Worth noting for this clonotype: It may be a read error: a sequence one base away is much more abundant. The chain joins TRBV7-2 to TRBJ2-7; 7 bases fit TRBD2. CDR3 length: 15 amino acids. The germline V gene has CDR1 SGHTA and CDR2 FQGNSA. V shed 4 bases, J shed 0 bases, and the junction held 6 bases outside the gene matches. The CDR3 is CASSYQRGISYEQYF. Here the CDR3 DNA reads TGTGCCAGCAGCTACCAGCGGGGTATCTCCTACGAGCAGTACTTC.

A word on this clonotype: The junction shows a germline mismatch at one end, possibly a read error. This rearrangement joins TRBV18 to TRBJ1-6; 8 nucleotides line up with TRBD1. The V gene's germline CDR1 is KGHSH and CDR2 LQKENI. The CDR3 is 15 amino acids. The CDR3 bases are TGTGCCAGCTCACCCGACCGGACAGGGATGTCGACCCTCAACTTT. Its translation: CASSPDRTGMSTLNF.

This clonotype was picked up many times. This sequence joins TRBV5-1 and TRBJ2-2; D gene uncertain. CDR1 is SGHRS and CDR2 is YFSETQ in the germline V gene. The CDR3 is made up of 15 amino acids. V lost 7 bases and J 2 bases, leaving 15 bases between the germline ends. Written as DNA, the CDR3 is TGCGCCAGCCAAGTGTCCGTGGCAAACACCGGGGAGCTGTTTTTT. This sequence encodes CASQVSVANTGELFF.

This clonotype is large in the sample. The chain couples TRBV12-3 or TRBV12-4 to TRBJ1-1; maybe TRBD1 (6 bases). V was shortened by 3 bases and J by 4 bases, with 12 bases between the two germline ends. This CDR3 is built from 14 residues. CDR3 in DNA: TGTGCCAGCAGTTTGGGGGCCGGGGTCACTGAAGCTTTCTTT. Protein: CASSLGAGVTEAFF.

This chain joins TRBV19 and TRBJ2-2; no firm D call. The V end lost 5 bases, the J end lost 6 bases, and 10 bases lay between the germline ends. Germline V CDR1 and CDR2: LNHDA, SQIVND (reference sequence). The CDR3 is made up of 13 amino acids. CDR3 amino acids: CASSWARSGELFF. DNA for the CDR3: TGTGCCAGTAGTTGGGCTAGATCCGGGGAGCTGTTTTTT.

As concerns this clonotype: One end of the junction varies from germline; a read error may be responsible. The genes are TRBV10-2 and TRBJ1-5; 7 bases line up with TRBD1. Germline CDR1 reads WSHSY; CDR2 reads SAAADI. CDR3 length: 14 residues. The CDR3 reads CASSATGANQPQNF. The CDR3, as DNA: TGCGCCAGCAGTGCTACAGGGGCGAATCAGCCCCAGAATTTT.

This clonotype was counted only a few times. The chain employs TRBV20-1 and TRBJ1-2; 12 bases line up with TRBD1. V was clipped by 0 bases and J by 8 bases; unmatched bases: 10. The CDR3 is made up of 16 amino acids. The germline V gene encodes CDR1 DFQATT and CDR2 SNEGSKA (reference sequence). Here the CDR3 reads CSARDPGTGGSGGYTF. The CDR3 DNA reads as TGCAGTGCTAGAGATCCCGGGACAGGGGGCTCCGGAGGCTACACCTTC.

This clonotype was seen at least ten times. The chain carries TRBV7-4 and TRBJ2-1; 9 bases are a match to TRBD1. CDR3 size: 15 residues. Germline V gene data show CDR1 as SGHVT and CDR2 as SQSDAQ. The junction had 5 bases not matched to a gene; V was cut back by 5 bases and J by 3 bases. CDR3 nucleotides: TGTGCCAGCAGCGCCCGGGACAGGGTCTACAATGAGCAGTTCTTC. Amino acids: CASSARDRVYNEQFF.

At least ten counts were recorded for this clonotype. A read error may produce the germline difference seen at one junction end. This chain links TRBV5-6 with TRBJ1-5, with D hard to call. The CDR3 runs 12 residues. The germline V gene has CDR1 SGHDT and CDR2 YYEEEE. CDR3 in amino acids: CASSFGSQPQNF. In nucleotides, the CDR3 is TGTGCCAGCAGCTTCGGCTCCCAGCCCCAGAATTTT.

This clonotype appeared many times. The V and J genes are TRBV5-1 and TRBJ1-1, with TRBD1 as a possible D gene (6 bases). Germline CDR1 is SGHRS and CDR2 is YFSETQ. V shed 2 bases and J shed 0 bases, with 11 bases lying between them. This CDR3 comprises 15 residues. CDR3 sequence: CASSFGRTVNTEAFF. CDR3 nucleotides: TGCGCCAGCAGCTTTGGTCGGACAGTGAACACTGAAGCTTTCTTT.

This clonotype has a count of ten or more. The CDR3 nucleotides read TGTGCCAGCAGCAAGAGGGACAGGGCCTACGAGCAGTACTTC. This gives the protein CASSKRDRAYEQYF. V is TRBV12-3 or TRBV12-4 and J is TRBJ2-7, with 9 bases fitting TRBD1. The CDR3 is 14 residues long. The ends lost 6 bases at V and 2 bases at J; junction bases unmatched: 5.

In this sample, this clonotype turned up many times. This chain links TRBV7-3 with TRBJ2-5; no definite D call. Germline CDR1 and CDR2: SGHTA and FQGTGA. V lost 4 bases, J lost 3 bases, and 9 bases lay in between. The CDR3 totals 13 residues. The CDR3 spells CASSSTREETQYF. The CDR3 region has the DNA TGTGCCAGCAGCTCAACCCGGGAAGAGACCCAGTACTTC.

There are many counts of this clonotype. The chain is built from TRBV6-5 and TRBJ2-7; D unresolved. The V end was cut by 8 bases, the J end by 2 bases, with 10 bases between. The germline CDR1 and CDR2 sequences are MNHEY and SVGAGI. The CDR3 extends over 12 amino acids. In DNA form, the CDR3 reads TGTGCCAGCCGGGCCTTAACCTACGAGCAGTACTTC. Amino acids: CASRALTYEQYF.

This clonotype was picked up many times. The chain carries TRBV6-6 and TRBJ1-5; a weak D match, TRBD1 (5 bases). V shed 11 bases and J shed 0 bases, with 20 bases lying between them. The CDR3 consists of 16 residues. Germline V gene sequence: CDR1 MNHNY, CDR2 SVGAGI (reference sequence). The CDR3 nucleotides read TGTGCCTCAGGAGGGCTTGGGACGGCTAGCAATCAGCCCCAGCATTTT. Its translation is CASGGLGTASNQPQHF.

This clonotype has a count of ten or more. The chain links TRBV9 to TRBJ1-2; 8 bases are a match to TRBD1. CDR3 size: 17 residues. V trimming: 5 bases; J trimming: 8 bases; junction bases outside the gene matches: 20. Germline lookup yields CDR1 SGDLS and CDR2 YYNGEE. The CDR3 coding sequence is TGTGCCAGCAGTCTATTCGGGACAGGCCCTCTATCGAGCGGCTACACCTTC. Translation: CASSLFGTGPLSSGYTF.